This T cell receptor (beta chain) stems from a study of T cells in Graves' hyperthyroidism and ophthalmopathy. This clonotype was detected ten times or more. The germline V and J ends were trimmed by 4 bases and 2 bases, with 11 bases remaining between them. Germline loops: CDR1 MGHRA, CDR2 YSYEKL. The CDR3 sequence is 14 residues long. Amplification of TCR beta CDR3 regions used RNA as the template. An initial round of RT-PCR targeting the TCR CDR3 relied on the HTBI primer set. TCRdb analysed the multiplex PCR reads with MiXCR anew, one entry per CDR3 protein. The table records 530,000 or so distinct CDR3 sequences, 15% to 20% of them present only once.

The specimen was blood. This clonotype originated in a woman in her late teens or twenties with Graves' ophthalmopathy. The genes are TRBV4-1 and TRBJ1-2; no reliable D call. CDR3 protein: CASSPEGWNYGYTF. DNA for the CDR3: TGCGCCAGCAGCCCGGAGGGTTGGAACTATGGCTACACCTTC.